Listed here are 28 T cell receptor beta chains from one sample, sequenced in a study of technical replicates of blood from four donors. The data were produced by immunoSEQ multiplex PCR, yet TCRdb's version contains in-frame clones alone and is incomplete. The sample includes tens of thousands of clones, 80% to 90% of them seen just once. The sequencing sample was made of PBMCs. The receptors were gathered from a human donor in good health. Some clones in this sample may be carry-over from other donors' samples.

The rearrangement joins TRBV9 to TRBJ2-7; 10 bases match TRBD1. This CDR3 has 14 amino acids. Losses at the gene ends were 4 bases for V and 3 bases for J; bases not matched to a gene: 4. Germline V gives CDR1 SGDLS, CDR2 YYNGEE. The CDR3 region is CASSSRTGGYEQYF. The CDR3 DNA sequence: TGTGCCAGCAGCTCTCGGACAGGGGGCTACGAGCAGTACTTC. Using reference TRBV9 and TRBJ2-7 for the parts outside the CDR3, the full variable domain is DSGVTQTPKHLITATGQRVTLRCSPRSGDLSVYWYQQSLDQGLQFLIQYYNGEERAKGNILERFSAQQFPDLHSELNLSSLELGDSALYFCASSSRTGGYEQYFGPGTRLTVT.

The chain links TRBV6-6 to TRBJ1-2, with 7 bases identical to TRBD1. CDR1 is MNHNY, CDR2 SVGAGI, per germline (reference sequence). This CDR3 has 14 residues. The V gene end was trimmed by 5 bases and the J gene end by 0 bases; junction bases not matched to a gene: 3. CDR3 coding DNA: TGTGCCAGCAGTCAGGGGGTTTCTAACTATGGCTACACCTTC. It is translated as CASSQGVSNYGYTF.

V is TRBV5-1 and J is TRBJ2-1; 15 nucleotides match TRBD2. This CDR3 region has 21 residues. Per the germline V gene, CDR1 is SGHRS and CDR2 is YFSETQ. V gave up 4 bases and J gave up 1 base; unmatched junction bases: 15. CDR3 DNA: TGCGCCAGCAGCCCGACTCTCGGGACTAGCGGGGGGATCTCTTCCTACAATGAGCAGTTCTTC. Protein product: CASSPTLGTSGGISSYNEQFF.

J is TRBJ2-7 and V is TRBV6-6, with TRBD1 as a possible D gene (6 bases). The V gene's germline CDR1 is MNHNY and CDR2 SVGAGI (reference sequence). The CDR3 is made up of 13 amino acids. With 2 bases removed from V and 4 bases from J, the gap between germline ends came to 9 bases. The CDR3 nucleotides are TGTGCCAGCAGTTACGGGACAAATTACGAGCAGTACTTC. Encoded protein: CASSYGTNYEQYF.

The rearrangement uses TRBV6-5 and TRBJ2-5, with 7 bases that match TRBD1. This CDR3 region has 14 residues. After removal of 5 bases from V and 4 bases from J, the junction contained 7 bases not matched to a gene. Germline CDR1 MNHEY, CDR2 SVGAGI. This chain's CDR3 is CASSAHRGGETQYF. The CDR3 coding sequence is TGTGCCAGCAGTGCACACAGGGGTGGAGAGACCCAGTACTTC.

The rearrangement uses TRBV29-1 and TRBJ2-7; 10 bases align to TRBD2. The length of the CDR3 is 12 residues. The trim removed 4 bases at V and 7 bases at J, leaving 4 bases unmatched. CDR1 and CDR2 from the germline V gene are SQVTM and ANQGSEA. The CDR3 coding sequence is TGCAGCGTTGTAACTAGCGGGACGGAGCAGTACTTC. Residues: CSVVTSGTEQYF.

This clone appeared once. The gene calls are TRBV6-1 and TRBJ1-1; 12 bases are shared with TRBD1. The germline V gene has CDR1 MNHNS and CDR2 SASEGT. This CDR3 is built from 14 residues. V lost 5 bases to trimming and J lost 11 bases; unmatched junction nucleotides: 9. CDR3 region: CASSSQGQGASAFF. CDR3 nucleotides: TGTGCCAGCAGTAGCCAGGGACAGGGGGCGTCGGCTTTCTTT.

Concerning this clone: The junction shows a germline mismatch at one end, possibly a read error. The chain employs TRBV11-2 and TRBJ1-1, with a tentative D call TRBD1 (6 bases). This CDR3 has 15 residues. Germline CDR1 SGHAT, CDR2 FQNNGV. CDR3 region: CASSIEGEGNTEAFF. For the CDR3, the DNA is TGTGCCAGCAGCATAGAGGGGGAGGGGAACACTGAAGCTTTCTTT.

This clone was picked up a small number of times. This chain links TRBV25-1 with TRBJ1-2, with 7 bases aligning to TRBD1. CDR1 and CDR2 from the germline V gene are MGHDK and SYGVNS. This CDR3 has 13 amino acids. V lost 6 bases and J lost 7; bases outside the gene matches: 8. CDR3 bases: TGTGCCAGCAGCGCATCTTCAGGGGGTGGCTACACCTTC. Translating it yields CASSASSGGGYTF.

This clone was recorded once. The chain employs TRBV29-1 and TRBJ1-1, with D tentatively TRBD1 (6 bases). Germline assignment: CDR1 SQVTM and CDR2 ANQGSEA. The V and J ends lost 7 bases and 3 bases respectively, with 15 bases between them. This CDR3 region has 13 residues. CDR3 DNA: TGCAGCGCCGAAGTCGGGGGGCACACTGAAGCTTTCTTT. This sequence encodes CSAEVGGHTEAFF.

The V and J genes are TRBV7-9 and TRBJ1-4; 8 bases are a match to TRBD1. Germline loops: CDR1 SEHNR, CDR2 FQNEAQ (reference sequence). The CDR3 is 15 amino acids. V dropped 5 bases and J dropped 2; count of bases not matched to a gene: 4. The DNA for the CDR3 is TGTGCCAGCAGCACCCAGGGGGCGACTAATGAAAAACTGTTTTTT. Amino acids: CASSTQGATNEKLFF.

The chain combines TRBV11-3 with TRBJ2-3; tentatively, D is TRBD2 (6 bases). V was cut by 0 bases and J by 3 bases, with 7 bases left in between. Germline V gene lookup returns CDR1 SGHNT and CDR2 YENEEA. The CDR3 runs 14 residues. The CDR3 sequence is CASSLDGGTDTQYF. The DNA of the CDR3 is TGTGCCAGCAGCTTAGATGGAGGGACAGATACGCAGTATTTT.

The chain carries TRBV5-1 and TRBJ1-6; weak D call: TRBD1 (6 bases). This CDR3 has 15 amino acids. Trimming took off 3 bases at V and 7 bases at J, with 14 bases between the two ends. Germline V gene lookup returns CDR1 SGHRS and CDR2 YFSETQ. The CDR3 nucleotides are TGCGCCAGCAGCTGGGGGCAACAGGCCAATTCACCCCTCCACTTT. Translated, it gives CASSWGQQANSPLHF. Supplemented by reference TRBV5-1 and TRBJ1-6, the full variable domain reads KAGVTQTPRYLIKTRGQQVTLSCSPISGHRSVSWYQQTPGQGLQFLFEYFSETQRNKGNFPGRFSGRQFSNSRSEMNVSTLELGDSALYLCASSWGQQANSPLHFGNGTRLTVT.

The chain employs TRBV9 and TRBJ2-5; 12 bases align to TRBD2. Germline values: CDR1 SGDLS, CDR2 YYNGEE. This CDR3 is 18 amino acids long. Trimming cost V 3 bases and J 5 bases; bases outside gene matches: 14. CDR3 in amino acids: CASSAGVSSGGAGETQYF. Written as DNA, the CDR3 is TGTGCCAGCAGCGCCGGCGTGTCTAGCGGGGGGGCTGGGGAGACCCAGTACTTC.

This chain uses TRBV4-2 with TRBJ1-2; 11 nucleotides agree with TRBD1. Germline trimming cut 1 base from V and 3 bases from J; bases unmatched to any gene: 7. Germline-derived CDR1 and CDR2 are LGHNA and YNFKEQ. The CDR3 spans 17 residues. In nucleotides, the CDR3 is TGTGCCAGCAGCCAAGCCGGGACAGGGGGACTAGACTATGGCTACACCTTC. It encodes CASSQAGTGGLDYGYTF.

This rearrangement joins TRBV30 to TRBJ2-1; 8 bases map to TRBD1. Germline CDR1 GTSNPN, CDR2 SVGIG (reference sequence). V lost 0 bases, J lost 5 bases, and 3 bases stayed unmatched. The CDR3 runs 14 residues. The CDR3 region is CAWSVGTGHNEQFF. CDR3 bases: TGTGCCTGGAGTGTGGGGACAGGACACAATGAGCAGTTCTTC.

J is TRBJ2-5 and V is TRBV6-1, with TRBD2 matching 13 bases. This CDR3 comprises 18 residues. Germline CDR1 is MNHNS and CDR2 is SASEGT. V was pared by 1 base and J by 3 bases, with 8 bases of the junction left unmatched. The CDR3 bases are TGTGCCAGCAGTGAAGTGACTAGCGGGGGGCCATCCGAAGAGACCCAGTACTTC. Translating it yields CASSEVTSGGPSEETQYF.

The chain recombines TRBV19 with TRBJ2-3; 9 bases are shared with TRBD2. J was trimmed by 4 bases and V by 3 bases; bases with no gene match: 8. The CDR3 has 16 amino acids. Germline V gene lookup returns CDR1 LNHDA and CDR2 SQIVND (reference sequence). As DNA, the CDR3 is TGTGCCAGTAGTATCTGGCTAGCGGGAACCTCAGATACGCAGTATTTT. Translating it yields CASSIWLAGTSDTQYF.

In DNA form, the CDR3 reads TGTGCCAGTAGTATAGAAGGCCTGGGGGGTGGCTACACCTTC. This sequence encodes CASSIEGLGGGYTF. The chain uses TRBV19 and TRBJ1-2, with D possibly being TRBD1 (5 bases). The CDR3 length is 14 residues. Per the germline V gene, CDR1 is LNHDA and CDR2 is SQIVND (reference sequence). V was cut by 0 bases and J by 7 bases, with 12 bases left in between.

There are many counts of this clone. The rearrangement links TRBV7-8 to TRBJ2-7, with D maybe TRBD2 (6 bases). V gave up 3 bases and J gave up 2 bases, with 14 bases separating them. Germline loops: CDR1 SGHVS, CDR2 FQNEAQ. The CDR3 is 15 amino acids. For the CDR3, the DNA is TGTGCCAGCAGCTTCCGGGACTCCTCGACCTACGAGCAGTACTTC. Its translation: CASSFRDSSTYEQYF.

The DNA for the CDR3 is TGTGCCAGCAGCCCCGACAGGGTCGAAACCGGGGAGCTGTTTTTT. Translated: CASSPDRVETGELFF. The chain combines TRBV5-6 with TRBJ2-2, with 7 bases lining up with TRBD1. The germline gives CDR1 SGHDT, CDR2 YYEEEE. This CDR3 has 15 amino acids. The V segment lost 4 bases and the J segment 5 bases; nucleotides outside the gene matches: 8.

The chain is built from TRBV7-9 and TRBJ2-2; possible D gene TRBD1, 6 bases. Trimming shortened V by 4 bases and J by 5 bases, and 17 bases separated the two germline ends. Germline assignment: CDR1 SEHNR and CDR2 FQNEAQ (reference sequence). The CDR3 has 16 residues. The CDR3 DNA reads TGTGCCAGCAGCTCCTACAGGGCCGGTGGAACCGGGGAGCTGTTTTTT. It codes for CASSSYRAGGTGELFF.

The chain couples TRBV6-6 to TRBJ2-3; TRBD1 might be the D (6 bases). V shed 8 bases and J shed 2 bases, with 8 bases lying between them. This CDR3 contains 12 residues. Germline V lookup: CDR1 MNHNY, CDR2 SVGAGI (reference sequence). The DNA for the CDR3 is TGTGCCAGCGGACAGACCACAGATACGCAGTATTTT. This encodes CASGQTTDTQYF.

The gene calls are TRBV30 and TRBJ1-4; perhaps TRBD1 as D (6 bases). The ends were cut back, 0 bases at V and 8 bases at J, with 10 bases in the middle. This CDR3 is 13 amino acids long. The germline CDR1 and CDR2 sequences are GTSNPN and SVGIG (reference sequence). CDR3 residues: CAWSVNDREKLFF. CDR3 sequence (DNA): TGTGCCTGGAGTGTAAACGACAGGGAAAAACTGTTTTTT.

V and J are TRBV7-2 and TRBJ2-3; D is undetermined. The V gene's germline CDR1 is SGHTA and CDR2 FQGNSA. The CDR3 length is 14 residues. The ends were cut back, 7 bases at V and 3 bases at J, with 14 bases in the middle. The CDR3, as DNA: TGTGCCAGCACATCCGCCGGTCCTACAGATACGCAGTATTTT. Translating gives CASTSAGPTDTQYF.

The chain joins TRBV7-6 to TRBJ2-7; D may be TRBD2 (6 bases). Per germline, CDR1 SGHVS and CDR2 FNYEAQ. V dropped 6 bases and J dropped 4 bases, with 25 bases sitting between them. The CDR3 sequence is 17 residues long. The CDR3 DNA reads TGTGCCAGCAGTTACCGCCCCGGGACTCCGGTTTCATACGAGCAGTACTTC. Its protein product is CASSYRPGTPVSYEQYF. The full variable domain, rest sourced from reference TRBV7-6 and TRBJ2-7, is GAGVSQSPRYKVTKRGQDVALRCDPISGHVSLYWYRQALGQGPEFLTYFNYEAQQDKSGLPNDRFSAERPEGSISTLTIQRTEQRDSAMYRCASSYRPGTPVSYEQYFGPGTRLTVT.

The chain couples TRBV10-3 to TRBJ1-6; 7 bases fit TRBD1. Germline V gene sequence: CDR1 ENHRY, CDR2 SYGVKD. CDR3 length equals 14 residues. The V segment lost 3 bases and the J segment 7 bases; nucleotides outside the gene matches: 3. In DNA, the CDR3 is TGTGCCATCAGTGACGACAGGGTAAATTCACCCCTCCACTTT. Translation gives CAISDDRVNSPLHF.

V and J are TRBV7-2 and TRBJ2-1, with 15 bases fitting TRBD2. Germline V lookup: CDR1 SGHTA, CDR2 FQGNSA. Trimming at V came to 5 bases and at J to 4 bases, leaving 12 bases not matched to a gene. The length of the CDR3 is 19 residues. CDR3: CASSLPEGLAGGSYNEQFF. Written as DNA, the CDR3 is TGTGCCAGCAGCCTTCCGGAGGGACTAGCGGGAGGTAGTTACAATGAGCAGTTCTTC.